This T cell receptor beta chain was profiled in a study of CD8+ T cells in alopecia areata. Study in general: Twice daily, treated patients received 5 to 10 mg of oral tofacitinib.

The V and J ends lost 1 base and 0 bases, in that order; junction bases with no gene match: 3. Germline-derived CDR1 and CDR2 are SGHDT and YYEEEE. This CDR3 region has 15 residues. Treatment noted: oral pan-JAK inhibitor, 5-10 mg twice daily. RNA extraction was followed by reverse transcription into cDNA, which acted as the sequencing template. Produced via immunoSEQ multiplex PCR; TCRdb's table is partial and in-frame only. Here the sample spans about 180,000 clones, 53% being singletons. The gene calls are TRBV5-6 and TRBJ1-2, with TRBD1 identical over 7 bases. This specimen was CD8+ T cells sorted from blood, taken at week 24, from a patient treated with tofacitinib. This receptor was identified in a human donor with alopecia areata. The CDR3 reads CASSLRDSPNYGYTF. The CDR3 DNA is TGTGCCAGCAGCTTGAGGGACAGCCCTAACTATGGCTACACCTTC.